Presented here are 22 T cell receptor beta chains from one specimen sequenced in a study of OX40 agonist ivuxolimab in advanced cancers. Clones were read by immunoSEQ multiplex PCR, and TCRdb kept only the in-frame ones, dropping some. The data hold approximately 75,000 clones, with 85% to 90% observed a single time. The sequenced sample was CD4+ or CD8+ T cells sorted from blood, obtained in a trial of the OX40 agonist ivuxolimab. These receptors all stem from an adult with an advanced solid tumor such as melanoma, head and neck, liver or kidney cancer.

The J gene is TRBJ1-2, the V gene TRBV2; D is undetermined. The CDR3 contains 13 residues. V lost 2 bases and J 6 bases, leaving 10 bases between the germline ends. Looked up from germline, CDR1 is SNHLY and CDR2 is FYNNEI. CDR3 sequence: CASSEMDGNGYTF. The CDR3 DNA reads as TGTGCCAGCAGTGAAATGGACGGGAATGGCTACACCTTC. Full variable domain (rest looked up from reference TRBV2 and TRBJ1-2): EPEVTQTPSHQVTQMGQEVILRCVPISNHLYFYWYRQILGQKVEFLVSFYNNEISEKSEIFDDQFSVERPDGSNFTLKIRSTKLEDSAMYFCASSEMDGNGYTFGSGTRLTVV.

The chain links TRBV9 to TRBJ2-7; D unclear. Germline V gene data show CDR1 as SGDLS and CDR2 as YYNGEE. The V gene lost 3 bases and the J gene lost 0 bases, with 7 bases spanning the gap. The CDR3 is 13 amino acids. CDR3 sequence (DNA): TGTGCCAGCAGCGAGGGCGACTCCTACGAGCAGTACTTC. Encoded protein: CASSEGDSYEQYF.

The V gene is TRBV4-2, the J gene TRBJ1-5; maybe TRBD1 (5 bases). CDR1 and CDR2 from the germline V gene are LGHNA and YNFKEQ. The CDR3 spans 15 residues. V lost 1 base and J lost 5, with 12 bases in between. The CDR3 region is CASSQGVGGDQPQHF. The CDR3, as DNA: TGTGCCAGCAGCCAAGGAGTTGGGGGAGATCAGCCCCAGCATTTT.

The CDR3 sequence: CASSLQETNEKLFF. For the CDR3, the DNA is TGTGCCAGCAGTCTACAGGAGACGAATGAAAAACTGTTTTTT. V is TRBV6-5 and J is TRBJ1-4, with D tentatively TRBD1 (5 bases). V gave up 5 bases and J gave up 5 bases, with 12 bases separating them. From germline, CDR1 is MNHEY and CDR2 SVGAGI. This CDR3 spans 14 amino acids.

This chain joins TRBV28 and TRBJ2-3; D may match TRBD1 or TRBD2 (7 bases each). Germline-derived CDR1 and CDR2 are MDHEN and SYDVKM. Trimming took off 6 bases at V and 3 bases at J, with 13 bases between the two ends. The CDR3 totals 14 residues. The DNA for the CDR3 is TGTGCCAGCAGCCAGGGGGGGGAGACAGATACGCAGTATTTT. It is translated as CASSQGGETDTQYF.

This clone appeared a single time. The chain has TRBV7-9 and TRBJ2-3; D remains unclear. Germline V gene data show CDR1 as SEHNR and CDR2 as FQNEAQ (reference sequence). CDR3 length equals 13 residues. Between the trimmed V and J ends, which lost 1 base and 2 bases, there was a span of 4 bases. The CDR3: CASSLGSTDTQYF. Written as DNA, the CDR3 is TGTGCCAGCAGCTTAGGATCCACAGATACGCAGTATTTT.

The chain carries TRBV29-1 and TRBJ2-7; D ambiguous. The CDR3 has 13 residues. Trimming cost V 4 bases and J 5 bases, with 15 bases left between them. The germline V gene encodes CDR1 SQVTM and CDR2 ANQGSEA. CDR3 loop: CSVGNLRTHEQYF. The CDR3, as DNA: TGCAGCGTTGGAAACCTAAGGACCCACGAGCAGTACTTC.

This clone has just a few counts. This chain joins TRBV7-9 and TRBJ2-6; D unclear. The CDR3 totals 15 residues. Germline CDR1 is SEHNR and CDR2 is FQNEAQ (reference sequence). V was trimmed by 5 bases and J by 10 bases, leaving 18 bases between them. The DNA for the CDR3 is TGTGCCAGCAGCCCCACTTCCGTGGGGAAGAACGTCCTGACTTTC. This encodes CASSPTSVGKNVLTF.

The chain employs TRBV19 and TRBJ2-4, with a possible D match to TRBD1 (6 bases). Germline V gene lookup returns CDR1 LNHDA and CDR2 SQIVND (reference sequence). Between the trimmed V and J ends, which lost 5 bases and 7 bases, there was a span of 18 bases. This CDR3 is 15 amino acids long. DNA for the CDR3: TGTGCCAGTAGTGCCGCTACAGGGATCAAGAACATTCAGTACTTC. Translated: CASSAATGIKNIQYF.

This chain uses TRBV15 with TRBJ1-5; unclear D gene. The CDR3 has 15 amino acids. V gave up 1 base and J gave up 0 bases, with 7 bases separating them. Germline CDR1 LNHNV, CDR2 YYDKDF (reference sequence). The CDR3 is CATSRGPFSNQPQHF. The CDR3 coding sequence is TGTGCCACCAGCAGAGGACCGTTTAGCAATCAGCCCCAGCATTTT.

The chain couples TRBV7-2 to TRBJ2-5; D might be TRBD2 (7 bases). CDR1 and CDR2 from the germline V gene are SGHTA and FQGNSA. With 5 bases removed from V and 5 bases from J, the gap between germline ends came to 15 bases. The CDR3 length is 14 residues. The CDR3 DNA follows: TGTGCCAGCAGCGCCCCCGGGGGGCCGGAGACCCAGTACTTC. Translating gives CASSAPGGPETQYF.

This rearrangement joins TRBV19 to TRBJ1-4, with D unresolved. Trimming pared 3 bases from V and 8 bases from J, leaving 7 bases between. Germline V gene sequence: CDR1 LNHDA, CDR2 SQIVND (reference sequence). The CDR3 has 12 residues. The CDR3 protein is CASSMLSEKLFF. CDR3 nucleotide sequence: TGTGCCAGTAGTATGTTGAGCGAAAAACTGTTTTTT.

The gene calls are TRBV4-1 and TRBJ2-1; 11 nucleotides line up with TRBD2. CDR1 and CDR2 (germline): MGHRA, YSYEKL. V shed 0 bases and J 4 bases; nucleotides not matched to a gene: 8. CDR3 length equals 18 residues. This chain's CDR3 is CASSQEAASGGRYNEQFF. Here the CDR3 DNA reads TGCGCCAGCAGCCAAGAGGCAGCTAGCGGGGGGAGATACAATGAGCAGTTCTTC.

V and J are TRBV27 and TRBJ1-5; perhaps TRBD1 as D (5 bases). V dropped 8 bases and J dropped 2 bases, with 16 bases sitting between them. The CDR3 has 15 residues. Germline V gene sequence: CDR1 MNHEY, CDR2 SMNVEV (reference sequence). CDR3: CASGPGRSGNQPQHF. The CDR3 nucleotides read TGTGCCAGCGGTCCGGGGCGGTCAGGCAATCAGCCCCAGCATTTT.

The V call is TRBV7-2, the J call TRBJ2-2; D is undetermined. The CDR3 is 14 amino acids. V was trimmed by 4 bases and J by 5 bases, leaving 11 bases between them. CDR1 and CDR2 from the germline V gene are SGHTA and FQGNSA. The CDR3 nucleotides read TGTGCCAGCAGCTGGGCTACAGTTACCGGGGAGCTGTTTTTT. Its protein product is CASSWATVTGELFF.

The rearrangement links TRBV19 to TRBJ2-7; 12 bases line up with TRBD2. V dropped 6 bases and J dropped 3; count of bases not matched to a gene: 3. In germline, CDR1 is LNHDA, CDR2 SQIVND (reference sequence). The CDR3 runs 14 residues. Here the CDR3 DNA reads TGTGCCAGTAGACAGACTAGCGGGAGCTACGAGCAGTACTTC. This sequence encodes CASRQTSGSYEQYF.

The chain joins TRBV10-2 to TRBJ2-7; 9 bases agree with TRBD1. Germline-derived CDR1 and CDR2 are WSHSY and SAAADI. Trimming removed 10 bases from V and 5 bases from J; junction bases left unmatched: 9. CDR3 length: 13 residues. CDR3 nucleotide sequence: TGCGCCACCGACCGGGACAGGGCCCACGAGCAGTACTTC. Protein: CATDRDRAHEQYF.

This clone has just one count. The CDR3 sequence is CATSREGGELFF. For the CDR3, the DNA is TGTGCCACCAGCAGAGAGGGCGGGGAGCTGTTTTTT. This chain connects TRBV15 to TRBJ2-2; D ambiguous. Germline CDR1 reads LNHNV; CDR2 reads YYDKDF (reference sequence). This CDR3 region has 12 residues. Trimming removed 0 bases from V and 7 bases from J, with 3 bases in between.

The CDR3 DNA reads TGTGCCAGTACCGGGACAGGGGGTAGGGAAGCTTTCTTT. Residues: CASTGTGGREAFF. This chain joins TRBV2 and TRBJ1-1; the match to TRBD1 covers 11 bases. J was trimmed by 8 bases and V by 9 bases; bases with no gene match: 8. The CDR3 is made up of 13 amino acids. CDR1 SNHLY and CDR2 FYNNEI come from the germline V gene. Full variable domain (rest looked up from reference TRBV2 and TRBJ1-1): EPEVTQTPSHQVTQMGQEVILRCVPISNHLYFYWYRQILGQKVEFLVSFYNNEISEKSEIFDDQFSVERPDGSNFTLKIRSTKLEDSAMYFCASTGTGGREAFFGQGTRLTVV.

V gene TRBV7-3 combines with J gene TRBJ2-1; 9 nucleotides match TRBD1. The CDR3 sequence is 18 residues long. J gave up 1 base and V 5 bases, and 12 bases lay outside the gene matches. The germline V gene encodes CDR1 SGHTA and CDR2 FQGTGA. The CDR3 DNA follows: TGTGCCAGCAGCCCCACCCGGGACAGGGTGGCATCCTACAATGAGCAGTTCTTC. It is translated as CASSPTRDRVASYNEQFF.

This sequence joins TRBV6-5 and TRBJ1-2; D is undetermined. The CDR3 is made up of 14 amino acids. From germline, CDR1 is MNHEY and CDR2 SVGAGI. Trimming removed 3 bases from V and 4 bases from J, with 12 bases in between. The CDR3 coding sequence is TGTGCCAGCAGTTATAGGGAATTAGGCTATGGCTACACCTTC. Translation gives CASSYRELGYGYTF.

This rearrangement joins TRBV5-1 to TRBJ2-1, with D perhaps TRBD1 or TRBD2 (5 bases each). The CDR3 is 15 amino acids. V lost 4 bases to trimming and J lost 4 bases, with 15 bases between them. Germline-derived CDR1 and CDR2 are SGHRS and YFSETQ. CDR3 region: CASSTGPYFYNEQFF. CDR3 coding DNA: TGCGCCAGCAGCACGGGGCCGTATTTTTACAATGAGCAGTTCTTC. The full variable domain, completed using reference TRBV5-1 and TRBJ2-1, is KAGVTQTPRYLIKTRGQQVTLSCSPISGHRSVSWYQQTPGQGLQFLFEYFSETQRNKGNFPGRFSGRQFSNSRSEMNVSTLELGDSALYLCASSTGPYFYNEQFFGPGTRLTVL.